This T cell receptor beta chain came from a study of control samples from healthy donors and cancer patients (dated by TCRdb to 2018 to 2020). A word on this clone: It has no known antigen specificity. Base qualities are not at hand, and no much larger clone is one base apart.

Libraries were constructed by the immunoSEQ multiplex PCR assay. What TCRdb holds here is the immuneACCESS table cut down to in-frame rearrangements. Part of the clones is not present; checked against another copy, under half of the missing clones reflect an unresolved V gene, and the others are unexplained. The sample data list 20,000 to 25,000 clones, and roughly 84% of these were observed just once. Clones ranked in the top ten supply approximately 30% of the sample. From the cysteine up to the phenylalanine, the CDR3 has a length of 15 residues. The only DNA kept is the CDR3, 45 bases in frame from the first base. Ends trimmed: V by 4 bases, J by 3 bases; bases unmatched to a gene: 5. Based on the germline V gene, the CDR1 and CDR2 sequences are SGHRS and YFSETQ.

Here the chain combines TRBV5-1 and TRBJ2-7; 12 bases in between match TRBD2. Sequenced: PBMCs. This sequence originates from a man in his 60s with head and neck cancer. The CDR3 in this case is CASSKTSGRFYEQYF. The sequenced DNA is TGCGCCAGCAGCAAGACTAGCGGGAGATTCTACGAGCAGTACTTC.